Included here is one T cell receptor (beta chain) sequence, with context. Its cognate antigen is unknown. The donors were members of the approximately 110-subject validation cohort (separate from the approximately 670-subject first cohort). Germline V gene data show CDR1 as KGHSH and CDR2 as LQKENI. This CDR3 has 16 amino acids. Trimming cost V 2 bases and J 0 bases, with 14 bases left between them. The data derive from a study of cytomegalovirus exposure and HLA in healthy donors. TCRdb's copy holds only in-frame clones and misses some; the assay was immunoSEQ multiplex PCR. The data contain tens of thousands of clones, roughly 91% of them seen just once; the ten biggest clones take up 2.2%. General study results and limits: Three chains tied to CMV proved CMV antigen-specific in vitro.

The clonotype was recovered from a woman in her 30s in good health and CMV-seronegative. Sequenced material: PBMCs. The chain joins TRBV18 to TRBJ2-7, with D possibly being TRBD1 (5 bases). This chain's CDR3 is CASSPVGQPRSYEQYF. CDR3 sequence (DNA): TGTGCCAGCTCACCAGTTGGACAACCTCGCTCCTACGAGCAGTACTTC.